The 5 T cell receptor beta chains below all came from one sample that was sequenced in a study of low-dose radiotherapy and immunotherapy resistance in tumors. TCR amplification ran approximately 22 PCR cycles using constant-region and V-primer adapter primers. MiXCR, run by TCRdb on the reads, gives a single entry per CDR3 protein. The sample includes roughly 50,000 distinct CDR3 sequences, roughly 31% of them seen just once. Described time point: after trial treatment. Treatment meaning: LDRT plus nivolumab, ipilimumab, low-dose cyclophosphamide and aspirin (RACIN trial). The sequencing used PBMCs, collected after low-dose radiotherapy plus immunotherapy. These receptors all stem from a male donor with rectosigmoid adenocarcinoma.

The chain uses TRBV29-1 and TRBJ1-3, with TRBD1 as a possible D gene (6 bases). The CDR3 has 14 amino acids. Germline V gives CDR1 SQVTM, CDR2 ANQGSEA. V was clipped by 2 bases and J by 6 bases, with 14 bases between them. The CDR3 reads CSVEIGGRENTIYF. In DNA form, the CDR3 reads TGCAGCGTTGAAATTGGGGGGCGGGAAAACACCATATATTTT. The variable domain in full, completed from reference TRBV29-1 and TRBJ1-3, reads SAVISQKPSRDICQRGTSLTIQCQVDSQVTMMFWYRQQPGQSLTLIATANQGSEATYESGFVIDKFPISRPNLTFSTLTVSNMSPEDSSIYLCSVEIGGRENTIYFGEGSWLTVV.

This clonotype has ten or more counts. The chain is built from TRBV7-2 and TRBJ2-5, with D perhaps TRBD2 (5 bases). Trimming stripped 3 bases from V and 0 bases from J, with 11 bases between. From germline, CDR1 is SGHTA and CDR2 FQGNSA. The CDR3 contains 15 residues. CDR3 in DNA: TGTGCCAGCAGCTTTAAAGCGGCGGACCAAGAGACCCAGTACTTC. This gives the protein CASSFKAADQETQYF.

In this sample, this clonotype turned up many times. J is TRBJ1-2 and V is TRBV3-1; weak D call: TRBD1 (5 bases). The CDR3 is made up of 15 amino acids. The germline gives CDR1 LGHDT, CDR2 YNNKEL (reference sequence). Trimming cost V 5 bases and J 1 base, with 14 bases left between them. The chain's CDR3 is CASSRQRMINYGYTF. CDR3 DNA sequence: TGTGCCAGCAGCAGACAGCGCATGATTAACTATGGCTACACCTTC. Drawing the rest from reference TRBV3-1 and TRBJ1-2, the complete variable domain is DTAVSQTPKYLVTQMGNDKSIKCEQNLGHDTMYWYKQDSKKFLKIMFSYNNKELIINETVPNRFSPKSPDKAHLNLHINSLELGDSAVYFCASSRQRMINYGYTFGSGTRLTVV.

The sample holds many counts of this clonotype. The CDR3 region has the DNA TGTGCCATCAGTGAGTCGTCGGCTCCCTCAGATACGCAGTATTTT. Protein sequence: CAISESSAPSDTQYF. V gene TRBV10-3 combines with J gene TRBJ2-3; the D is unclear. Between the trimmed V and J ends, which lost 0 bases and 4 bases, there was a span of 11 bases. Germline-derived CDR1 and CDR2 are ENHRY and SYGVKD. This CDR3 spans 15 amino acids.

This chain uses TRBV29-1 with TRBJ2-2; the D call may be TRBD1 or TRBD2 (5 bases each). The germline gives CDR1 SQVTM, CDR2 ANQGSEA. The CDR3 has 15 residues. The V gene lost 6 bases and the J gene lost 0 bases, with 14 bases spanning the gap. This CDR3 reads CSVRDASANTGELFF. CDR3 DNA sequence: TGCAGCGTCCGGGACGCTTCCGCGAACACCGGGGAGCTGTTTTTT.